This is a list of T cell receptor beta chains from one sample in a study of blood T cells in healthy people across ages. TCRdb used MiXCR to reprocess the 5' RACE reads, holding one entry per CDR3 protein. In the table there are more than 1.4 million distinct CDR3 sequences, roughly 40% of which are singletons. The sequencing input was blood. Receptor source: a woman aged 18-29 years in good health. The CDR3 runs from the conserved cysteine through the conserved F or W. The order of the fields is D gene, V gene, clone size, CDR3 length, J gene, CDR3 protein, CDR3 DNA. A D gene is named only where the DNA matches it firmly. Only some rows state a clone size, as once, few, many or a class for expanded clones.

D gene: TRBD2; V gene: TRBV28; clone size: few; CDR3 length: 19; J gene: TRBJ2-1; CDR3 protein: CASSRSEGRGLGIYNEQFF; CDR3 DNA: TGTGCCAGCAGCCGTAGCGAGGGGAGGGGACTAGGGATTTACAATGAGCAGTTCTTC
D gene: .; V gene: TRBV30; clone size: .; CDR3 length: 11; J gene: TRBJ1-2; CDR3 protein: CAWQGQSGYTF; CDR3 DNA: TGTGCCTGGCAAGGACAGTCTGGCTACACCTTC
D gene: .; V gene: TRBV27; clone size: many; CDR3 length: 13; J gene: TRBJ2-5; CDR3 protein: CASSSLGGETQYF; CDR3 DNA: TGTGCCAGCAGTTCCCTTGGAGGAGAGACCCAGTACTTC
D gene: TRBD2; V gene: TRBV29-1; clone size: many; CDR3 length: 12; J gene: TRBJ2-7; CDR3 protein: CSVGLAGNEQYF; CDR3 DNA: TGCAGCGTTGGGTTAGCGGGAAACGAGCAGTACTTC
D gene: TRBD1; V gene: TRBV7-9; clone size: few; CDR3 length: 14; J gene: TRBJ2-7; CDR3 protein: CASSPPGTDYEQYF; CDR3 DNA: TGTGCCAGCAGCCCTCCGGGGACAGACTACGAGCAGTACTTC
D gene: TRBD2; V gene: TRBV20-1; clone size: few; CDR3 length: 15; J gene: TRBJ2-3; CDR3 protein: CSAQPPGLDILREYF; CDR3 DNA: TGCAGTGCCCAACCACCGGGACTAGATATTCTGCGGGAGTATTTT
D gene: .; V gene: TRBV6-6; clone size: .; CDR3 length: 17; J gene: TRBJ1-2; CDR3 protein: CAGSTPVFRDSNYGYTF; CDR3 DNA: TGTGCCGGCAGTACCCCAGTCTTCCGGGATTCTAACTATGGCTACACCTTC
D gene: .; V gene: TRBV3-1; clone size: .; CDR3 length: 16; J gene: TRBJ2-5; CDR3 protein: CASSQDLGAKRETQYF; CDR3 DNA: TGTGCCAGCAGCCAAGATCTGGGGGCTAAGAGAGAGACCCAGTACTTC
D gene: .; V gene: TRBV20-1; clone size: many; CDR3 length: 13; J gene: TRBJ2-7; CDR3 protein: CSASLRATYEQYF; CDR3 DNA: TGCAGTGCTAGTCTACGGGCTACCTACGAGCAGTACTTC
D gene: .; V gene: TRBV11-2; clone size: .; CDR3 length: 16; J gene: TRBJ1-2; CDR3 protein: CASSLDHIWQGDGYTF; CDR3 DNA: TGTGCCAGCAGCTTAGATCATATATGGCAGGGAGATGGCTACACCTTC
D gene: TRBD2; V gene: TRBV10-3; clone size: .; CDR3 length: 14; J gene: TRBJ2-3; CDR3 protein: CAISELAGAHTQYF; CDR3 DNA: TGTGCCATCAGTGAATTAGCGGGTGCCCATACGCAGTATTTT
D gene: .; V gene: TRBV20-1; clone size: .; CDR3 length: 13; J gene: TRBJ2-1; CDR3 protein: CSASPQGPNEQFF; CDR3 DNA: TGCAGCGCTAGCCCCCAGGGTCCCAATGAGCAGTTCTTC
D gene: TRBD2; V gene: TRBV27; clone size: .; CDR3 length: 15; J gene: TRBJ2-4; CDR3 protein: CASSLRLAGVNIQYF; CDR3 DNA: TGTGCCAGCAGTTTACGGCTAGCGGGGGTAAACATTCAGTACTTC
D gene: .; V gene: TRBV6-1; clone size: few; CDR3 length: 15; J gene: TRBJ1-1; CDR3 protein: CASSSRTGRWAEAFF; CDR3 DNA: TGTGCCAGCAGTTCCCGGACGGGCCGGTGGGCTGAAGCTTTCTTT
D gene: TRBD2; V gene: TRBV20-1; clone size: .; CDR3 length: 15; J gene: TRBJ2-5; CDR3 protein: CSASGLAGNQETQYF; CDR3 DNA: TGCAGTGCTTCGGGACTAGCGGGGAACCAAGAGACCCAGTACTTC
D gene: .; V gene: TRBV6-6; clone size: .; CDR3 length: 17; J gene: TRBJ2-5; CDR3 protein: CASTDRWRRTGAETQYF; CDR3 DNA: TGTGCCAGCACCGACAGATGGAGAAGGACGGGGGCAGAGACCCAGTACTTC
D gene: .; V gene: TRBV5-1; clone size: .; CDR3 length: 14; J gene: TRBJ1-1; CDR3 protein: CASSFEAGNTEAFF; CDR3 DNA: TGCGCCAGCAGCTTTGAGGCGGGGAACACTGAAGCTTTCTTT
D gene: .; V gene: TRBV27; clone size: .; CDR3 length: 16; J gene: TRBJ2-3; CDR3 protein: CASSLPPASGVATQYF; CDR3 DNA: TGTGCCAGCAGTCTCCCCCCCGCTTCTGGCGTAGCTACGCAGTATTTT
D gene: .; V gene: TRBV2; clone size: once; CDR3 length: 17; J gene: TRBJ1-2; CDR3 protein: CASTLTPTGSSDYGYTF; CDR3 DNA: TGTGCCAGCACGTTAACGCCTACAGGGAGCTCAGACTATGGCTACACCTTC
D gene: .; V gene: TRBV3-1; clone size: .; CDR3 length: 14; J gene: TRBJ1-5; CDR3 protein: CASSLGTPGGPQHF; CDR3 DNA: TGTGCCAGCAGCCTCGGGACCCCCGGAGGGCCCCAGCATTTT
D gene: .; V gene: TRBV18; clone size: few; CDR3 length: 15; J gene: TRBJ2-7; CDR3 protein: CASSPYLGERDEQYF; CDR3 DNA: TGTGCCAGCTCGCCATACTTGGGGGAGAGGGACGAGCAGTACTTC
D gene: TRBD1; V gene: TRBV5-1; clone size: .; CDR3 length: 14; J gene: TRBJ1-1; CDR3 protein: CASSLENRGTEAFF; CDR3 DNA: TGCGCCAGCAGCTTGGAAAACAGGGGAACTGAAGCTTTCTTT
D gene: TRBD2; V gene: TRBV12-3/TRBV12-4; clone size: .; CDR3 length: 15; J gene: TRBJ2-5; CDR3 protein: CASSSMGRGVETQYF; CDR3 DNA: TGTGCCAGCAGCTCGATGGGACGGGGGGTGGAGACCCAGTACTTC
D gene: TRBD1; V gene: TRBV9; clone size: few; CDR3 length: 16; J gene: TRBJ2-3; CDR3 protein: CASSPRGGRATDTQYF; CDR3 DNA: TGTGCCAGCAGCCCTCGAGGGGGCAGGGCCACAGATACGCAGTATTTT
D gene: TRBD2; V gene: TRBV10-2; clone size: few; CDR3 length: 16; J gene: TRBJ2-1; CDR3 protein: CASSSPGLAAYNEQFF; CDR3 DNA: TGCGCCAGCAGTTCGCCGGGACTAGCGGCCTACAATGAGCAGTTCTTC
D gene: .; V gene: TRBV2; clone size: .; CDR3 length: 22; J gene: TRBJ2-6; CDR3 protein: CASSDYLDFTRGQSSGANVLTF; CDR3 DNA: TGTGCCAGCAGTGATTATTTAGATTTTACCCGAGGGCAGTCCTCTGGGGCCAACGTCCTGACTTTC
D gene: .; V gene: TRBV19; clone size: .; CDR3 length: 17; J gene: TRBJ2-1; CDR3 protein: CASSIELARFIYNEQFF; CDR3 DNA: TGTGCCAGTAGTATAGAACTAGCCAGATTTATCTACAATGAGCAGTTCTTC
D gene: .; V gene: TRBV13; clone size: few; CDR3 length: 14; J gene: TRBJ1-2; CDR3 protein: CASSPPRDGYGYTF; CDR3 DNA: TGTGCCAGCAGCCCGCCGCGGGACGGCTATGGCTACACCTTC
D gene: .; V gene: TRBV5-1; clone size: .; CDR3 length: 16; J gene: TRBJ2-5; CDR3 protein: CASSLYGVQAGDEQYF; CDR3 DNA: TGCGCCAGCAGCTTGTATGGGGTTCAGGCAGGGGATGAGCAGTACTTC
D gene: .; V gene: TRBV10-3; clone size: .; CDR3 length: 15; J gene: TRBJ1-1; CDR3 protein: CAISESIGGNTEAFF; CDR3 DNA: TGTGCCATCAGTGAGTCGATTGGGGGGAACACTGAAGCTTTCTTT
D gene: .; V gene: TRBV15; clone size: .; CDR3 length: 13; J gene: TRBJ2-3; CDR3 protein: CATSRDNTDTQYF; CDR3 DNA: TGTGCCACCAGCAGAGATAACACAGATACGCAGTATTTT
D gene: .; V gene: TRBV10-3; clone size: .; CDR3 length: 12; J gene: TRBJ1-1; CDR3 protein: CAIRESNTEAFF; CDR3 DNA: TGTGCCATCCGAGAGTCGAACACTGAAGCTTTCTTT
D gene: .; V gene: TRBV6-1; clone size: .; CDR3 length: 12; J gene: TRBJ2-7; CDR3 protein: CASSEPGWEQYF; CDR3 DNA: TGTGCCAGCAGTGAACCCGGGTGGGAGCAGTACTTC
D gene: TRBD1; V gene: TRBV7-8; clone size: .; CDR3 length: 17; J gene: TRBJ1-2; CDR3 protein: CASSLAGGQSLNYGYTF; CDR3 DNA: TGTGCCAGCAGCTTAGCGGGGGGACAGTCACTTAACTATGGCTACACCTTC
D gene: .; V gene: TRBV7-2; clone size: many; CDR3 length: 15; J gene: TRBJ2-6; CDR3 protein: CASSLVTSGANVLTF; CDR3 DNA: TGTGCCAGCAGCTTAGTGACATCTGGGGCCAACGTCCTGACTTTC
D gene: .; V gene: TRBV3-1; clone size: .; CDR3 length: 15; J gene: TRBJ1-6; CDR3 protein: CASSQEDLNYSPLHF; CDR3 DNA: TGTGCCAGCAGCCAAGAGGATCTAAACTATTCACCCCTCCACTTT
D gene: TRBD2; V gene: TRBV4-2; clone size: .; CDR3 length: 17; J gene: TRBJ2-1; CDR3 protein: CASSQLGTSGRAGEQFF; CDR3 DNA: TGTGCCAGCAGCCAACTCGGGACTAGCGGGAGGGCAGGGGAGCAGTTCTTC
D gene: .; V gene: TRBV6-5; clone size: .; CDR3 length: 18; J gene: TRBJ2-7; CDR3 protein: CASSYSGVAPGGSYEQYF; CDR3 DNA: TGTGCCAGCAGTTACTCTGGAGTGGCGCCAGGAGGCTCCTACGAGCAGTACTTC
D gene: .; V gene: TRBV4-1; clone size: .; CDR3 length: 14; J gene: TRBJ2-4; CDR3 protein: CASSRLEEAPEQYF; CDR3 DNA: TGCGCCAGCAGCCGGCTAGAGGAGGCGCCGGAGCAGTACTTC
D gene: .; V gene: TRBV30; clone size: .; CDR3 length: 14; J gene: TRBJ2-7; CDR3 protein: CAWSAGTQAYEQYF; CDR3 DNA: TGTGCCTGGAGTGCCGGGACTCAAGCCTACGAGCAGTACTTC
D gene: .; V gene: TRBV2; clone size: .; CDR3 length: 11; J gene: TRBJ2-7; CDR3 protein: CASSEAFEQYF; CDR3 DNA: TGTGCCAGCAGTGAAGCGTTCGAGCAGTACTTC
D gene: .; V gene: TRBV10-3; clone size: .; CDR3 length: 12; J gene: TRBJ1-5; CDR3 protein: CAIREVSQPQHF; CDR3 DNA: TGTGCCATCAGGGAGGTTAGTCAGCCCCAGCATTTT
D gene: .; V gene: TRBV7-2; clone size: .; CDR3 length: 15; J gene: TRBJ1-4; CDR3 protein: CASSVGRGRHEKLFF; CDR3 DNA: TGTGCCAGCAGCGTGGGCCGAGGGAGGCATGAAAAACTGTTTTTT
D gene: TRBD2; V gene: TRBV4-2; clone size: .; CDR3 length: 15; J gene: TRBJ2-7; CDR3 protein: CASSQDRGGHYEQYF; CDR3 DNA: TGTGCCAGCAGCCAAGATCGGGGGGGGCACTACGAGCAGTACTTC